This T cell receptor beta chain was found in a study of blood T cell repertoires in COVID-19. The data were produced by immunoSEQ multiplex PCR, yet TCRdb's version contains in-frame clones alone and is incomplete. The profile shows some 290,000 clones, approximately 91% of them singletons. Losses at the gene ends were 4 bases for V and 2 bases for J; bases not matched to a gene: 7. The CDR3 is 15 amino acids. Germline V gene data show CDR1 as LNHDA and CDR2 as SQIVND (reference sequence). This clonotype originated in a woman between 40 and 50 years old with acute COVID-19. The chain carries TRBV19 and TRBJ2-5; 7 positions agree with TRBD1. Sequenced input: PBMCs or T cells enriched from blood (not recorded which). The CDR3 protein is CASSTIRQGQETQYF. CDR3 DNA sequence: TGTGCCAGTAGTACCATTAGACAGGGACAAGAGACCCAGTACTTC.